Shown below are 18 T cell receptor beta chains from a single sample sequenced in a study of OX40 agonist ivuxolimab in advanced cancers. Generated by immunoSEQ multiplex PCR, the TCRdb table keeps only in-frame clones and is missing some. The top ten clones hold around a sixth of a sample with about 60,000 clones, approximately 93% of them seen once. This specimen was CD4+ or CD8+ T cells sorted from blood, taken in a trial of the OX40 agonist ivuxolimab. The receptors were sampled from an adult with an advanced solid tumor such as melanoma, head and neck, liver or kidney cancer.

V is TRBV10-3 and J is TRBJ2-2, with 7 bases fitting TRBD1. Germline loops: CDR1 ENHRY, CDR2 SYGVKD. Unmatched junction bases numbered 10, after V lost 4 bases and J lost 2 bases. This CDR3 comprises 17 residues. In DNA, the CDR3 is TGTGCCATCAGTGGCCAACAGGGGAAGGCAAACACCGGGGAGCTGTTTTTT. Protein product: CAISGQQGKANTGELFF.

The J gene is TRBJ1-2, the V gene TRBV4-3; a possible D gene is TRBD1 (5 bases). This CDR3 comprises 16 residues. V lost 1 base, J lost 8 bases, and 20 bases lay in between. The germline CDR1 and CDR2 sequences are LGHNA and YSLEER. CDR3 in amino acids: CASSQGVTGRGRGYTF. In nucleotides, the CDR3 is TGCGCCAGCAGCCAAGGTGTAACTGGTAGGGGCCGGGGCTACACCTTC.

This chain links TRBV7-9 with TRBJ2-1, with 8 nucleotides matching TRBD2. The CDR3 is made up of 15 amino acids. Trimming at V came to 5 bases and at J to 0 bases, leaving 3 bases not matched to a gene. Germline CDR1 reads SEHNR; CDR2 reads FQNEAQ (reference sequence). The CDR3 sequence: CASSTSGASYNEQFF. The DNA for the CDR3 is TGTGCCAGCAGCACTAGCGGAGCCTCCTACAATGAGCAGTTCTTC.

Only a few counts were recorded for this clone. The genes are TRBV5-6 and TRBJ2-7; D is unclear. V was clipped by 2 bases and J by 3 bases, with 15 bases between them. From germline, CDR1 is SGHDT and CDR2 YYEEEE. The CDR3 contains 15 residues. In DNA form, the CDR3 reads TGTGCCAGCAGCTTTCTTAGAGTAGCTAGCTACGAGCAGTACTTC. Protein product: CASSFLRVASYEQYF.

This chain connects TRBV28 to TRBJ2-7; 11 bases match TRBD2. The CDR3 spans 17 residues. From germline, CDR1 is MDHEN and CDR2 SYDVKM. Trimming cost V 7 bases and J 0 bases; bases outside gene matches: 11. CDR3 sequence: CASNPTLAGGPSYEQYF. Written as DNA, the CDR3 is TGTGCCAGCAATCCCACGCTAGCGGGAGGACCCTCCTACGAGCAGTACTTC.

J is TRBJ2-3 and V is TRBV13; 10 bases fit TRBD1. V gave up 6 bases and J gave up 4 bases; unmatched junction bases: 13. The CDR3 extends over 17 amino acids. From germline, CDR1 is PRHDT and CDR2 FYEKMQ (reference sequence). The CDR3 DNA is TGTGCCAGCAGACCCTCCGGGACAGGGGAAGTAGCAGATACGCAGTATTTT. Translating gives CASRPSGTGEVADTQYF.

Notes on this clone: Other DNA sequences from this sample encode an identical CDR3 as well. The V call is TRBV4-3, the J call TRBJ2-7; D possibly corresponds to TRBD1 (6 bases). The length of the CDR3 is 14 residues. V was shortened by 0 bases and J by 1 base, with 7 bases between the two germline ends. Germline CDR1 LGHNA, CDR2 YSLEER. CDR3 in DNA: TGCGCCAGCAGCCAAGACAGGGGTTCCTACGAGCAGTACTTC. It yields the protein CASSQDRGSYEQYF.

In DNA, the CDR3 is TGCGCCAGCAGCCACCGGACTAGCGGGACCGGGGAGCTGTTTTTT. It encodes CASSHRTSGTGELFF. V gene TRBV4-3 combines with J gene TRBJ2-2; TRBD2 agrees at 11 bases. The CDR3 sequence is 15 residues long. Germline assignment: CDR1 LGHNA and CDR2 YSLEER. The ends lost 3 bases at V and 5 bases at J; junction bases unmatched: 2.

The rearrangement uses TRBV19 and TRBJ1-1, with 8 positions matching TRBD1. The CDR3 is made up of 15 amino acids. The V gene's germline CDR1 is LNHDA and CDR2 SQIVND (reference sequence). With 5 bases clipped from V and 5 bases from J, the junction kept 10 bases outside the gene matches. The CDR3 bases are TGTGCCAGTAGTTCCCGGACAGGGCAGGGTACTGAAGCTTTCTTT. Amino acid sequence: CASSSRTGQGTEAFF. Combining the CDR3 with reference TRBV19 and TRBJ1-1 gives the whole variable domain DGGITQSPKYLFRKEGQNVTLSCEQNLNHDAMYWYRQDPGQGLRLIYYSQIVNDFQKGDIAEGYSVSREKKESFPLTVTSAQKNPTAFYLCASSSRTGQGTEAFFGQGTRLTVV.

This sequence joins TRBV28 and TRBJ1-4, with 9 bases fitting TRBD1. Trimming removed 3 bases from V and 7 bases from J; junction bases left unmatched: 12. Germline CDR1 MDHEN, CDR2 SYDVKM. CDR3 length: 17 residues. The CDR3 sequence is CASSFHHTGGEGEKLFF. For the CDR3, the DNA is TGTGCCAGCAGTTTTCATCATACAGGGGGCGAGGGTGAAAAACTGTTTTTT.

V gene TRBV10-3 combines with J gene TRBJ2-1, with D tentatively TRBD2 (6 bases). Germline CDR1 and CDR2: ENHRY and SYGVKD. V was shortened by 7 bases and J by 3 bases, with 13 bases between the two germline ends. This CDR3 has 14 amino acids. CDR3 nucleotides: TGTGCCATCAAGGACACTAGCAGCTACAATGAGCAGTTCTTC. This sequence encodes CAIKDTSSYNEQFF.

This CDR3 reads CSVELTGGTYEQYF. In nucleotides, the CDR3 is TGCAGCGTTGAGTTGACAGGGGGAACTTACGAGCAGTACTTC. The rearrangement links TRBV29-1 to TRBJ2-7, with 9 bases matching TRBD1. Germline loops: CDR1 SQVTM, CDR2 ANQGSEA. The CDR3 is 14 residues long. V shed 3 bases, J shed 4 bases, and the junction held 7 bases outside the gene matches.

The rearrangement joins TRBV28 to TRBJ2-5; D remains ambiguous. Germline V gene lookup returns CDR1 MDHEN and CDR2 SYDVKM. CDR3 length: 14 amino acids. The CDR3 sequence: CASRSPGREETQYF. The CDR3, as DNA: TGTGCTTCGCGCAGCCCAGGACGGGAAGAGACCCAGTACTTC.

The CDR3 spells CASSGGQELNTGELFF. In DNA form, the CDR3 reads TGCGCCAGCAGTGGGGGACAGGAACTTAACACCGGGGAGCTGTTTTTT. The chain couples TRBV10-2 to TRBJ2-2; 8 positions agree with TRBD1. The germline gives CDR1 WSHSY, CDR2 SAAADI. The CDR3 runs to 16 residues. Germline trimming cut 4 bases from V and 2 bases from J; bases unmatched to any gene: 6.

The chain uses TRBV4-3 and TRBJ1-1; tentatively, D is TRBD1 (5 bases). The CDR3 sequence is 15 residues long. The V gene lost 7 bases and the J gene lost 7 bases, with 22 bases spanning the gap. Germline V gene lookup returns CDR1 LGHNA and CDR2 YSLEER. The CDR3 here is CASTGGPGGSVEAFF. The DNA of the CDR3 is TGCGCCAGCACCGGAGGCCCCGGGGGATCCGTTGAAGCTTTCTTT.

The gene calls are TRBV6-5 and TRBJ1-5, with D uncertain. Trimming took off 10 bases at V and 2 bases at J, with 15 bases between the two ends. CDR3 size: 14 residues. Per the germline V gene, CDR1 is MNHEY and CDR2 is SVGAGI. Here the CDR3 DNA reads TGTGCCACCCATAACGGTTTGCGCAATCAGCCCCAGCATTTT. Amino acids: CATHNGLRNQPQHF.

The chain's CDR3 is CASSPGTGVYEQYF. The CDR3 DNA sequence: TGTGCCAGCAGCCCAGGGACAGGAGTTTACGAGCAGTACTTC. This chain links TRBV7-9 with TRBJ2-7, with 8 bases that match TRBD1. Trimming removed 5 bases from V and 4 bases from J; junction bases left unmatched: 7. This CDR3 is 14 amino acids long. The V gene's germline CDR1 is SEHNR and CDR2 FQNEAQ (reference sequence).

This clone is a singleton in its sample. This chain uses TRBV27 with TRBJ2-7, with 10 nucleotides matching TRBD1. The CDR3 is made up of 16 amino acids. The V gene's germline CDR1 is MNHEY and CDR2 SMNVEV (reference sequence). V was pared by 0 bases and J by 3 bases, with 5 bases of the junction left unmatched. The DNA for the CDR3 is TGTGCCAGCAGTTTATCGGTAGGGGACAGGGGCTACGAGCAGTACTTC. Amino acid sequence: CASSLSVGDRGYEQYF.